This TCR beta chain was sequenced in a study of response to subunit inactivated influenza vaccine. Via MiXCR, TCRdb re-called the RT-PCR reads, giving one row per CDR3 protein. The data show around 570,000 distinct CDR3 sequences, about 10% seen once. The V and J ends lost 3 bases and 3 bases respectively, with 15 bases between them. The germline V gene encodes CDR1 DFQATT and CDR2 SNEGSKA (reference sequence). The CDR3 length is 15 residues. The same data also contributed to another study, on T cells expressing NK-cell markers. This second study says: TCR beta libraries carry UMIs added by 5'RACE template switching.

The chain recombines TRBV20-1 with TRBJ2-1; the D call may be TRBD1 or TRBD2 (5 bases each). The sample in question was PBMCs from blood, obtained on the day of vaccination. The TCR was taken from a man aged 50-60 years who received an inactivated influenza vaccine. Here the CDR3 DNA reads TGCAGTGCTAGGGTTGGGGGTTCCTACTACAATGAGCAGTTCTTC. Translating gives CSARVGGSYYNEQFF.